One sample yielded the 14 T cell receptor beta chains listed below, sequenced in a study of blood T cell repertoires in COVID-19. Data came from immunoSEQ multiplex PCR; TCRdb stores just in-frame clones and leaves some out. The profile covers over 200,000 clones, with almost 85% appearing a single time and roughly 12% taken by the ten largest. Sequencing used peripheral blood. These TCRs come from a woman in her thirties or forties with acute or convalescent COVID-19.

The chain uses TRBV6-5 and TRBJ2-7; the D is unclear. The CDR3 runs to 12 residues. CDR1 is MNHEY and CDR2 is SVGAGI in the germline V gene. The V and J ends lost 7 bases and 2 bases respectively, with 9 bases between them. The CDR3: CASTRPAYEQYF. In nucleotides, the CDR3 is TGTGCCAGCACTCGTCCTGCCTACGAGCAGTACTTC.

The chain combines TRBV2 with TRBJ2-7, with TRBD2 matching 14 bases. The germline V gene encodes CDR1 SNHLY and CDR2 FYNNEI. Trimming cost V 10 bases and J 3 bases; bases outside gene matches: 8. This CDR3 has 15 residues. The CDR3 nucleotides read TGTGCCACATCGCGACTAGCGGGAGGGTTCTACGAGCAGTACTTC. Amino acid sequence: CATSRLAGGFYEQYF.

The rearrangement joins TRBV5-1 to TRBJ2-5, with TRBD2 identical over 7 bases. The CDR3 totals 14 residues. Germline lookup yields CDR1 SGHRS and CDR2 YFSETQ. The V gene end was trimmed by 7 bases and the J gene end by 5 bases; junction bases not matched to a gene: 11. CDR3 protein: CASSTSVLEETQYF. The CDR3 DNA reads as TGCGCCAGCTCAACTAGCGTCCTCGAGGAGACCCAGTACTTC. Together with reference TRBV5-1 and TRBJ2-5, the CDR3 gives the full variable domain: KAGVTQTPRYLIKTRGQQVTLSCSPISGHRSVSWYQQTPGQGLQFLFEYFSETQRNKGNFPGRFSGRQFSNSRSEMNVSTLELGDSALYLCASSTSVLEETQYFGPGTRLLVL.

This sequence joins TRBV19 and TRBJ2-3, with 9 bases fitting TRBD2. Germline V lookup: CDR1 LNHDA, CDR2 SQIVND (reference sequence). V lost 5 bases, J lost 6 bases, and 9 bases stayed unmatched. CDR3 length: 15 residues. CDR3 residues: CASSVAGRGGDTQYF. CDR3 DNA: TGTGCCAGTAGTGTGGCGGGGCGGGGGGGCGATACGCAGTATTTT.

Here the CDR3 DNA reads TGTGCCAGCAGCCACAAACCACTAGCGCCCAGCTCCTACAATGAGCAGTTCTTC. This gives the protein CASSHKPLAPSSYNEQFF. The V gene is TRBV7-9, the J gene TRBJ2-1; 7 nucleotides align to TRBD2. The CDR3 extends over 18 amino acids. The V segment lost 5 bases and the J segment 0 bases; nucleotides outside the gene matches: 13. Per the germline V gene, CDR1 is SEHNR and CDR2 is FQNEAQ (reference sequence).

The chain recombines TRBV6-6 with TRBJ1-5; D is uncertain. The CDR3 spans 15 residues. The germline V gene encodes CDR1 MNHNY and CDR2 SVGAGI (reference sequence). Trimming left V 7 bases short and J 2 bases short, with 15 bases between. The CDR3 spells CASISSEGGNQPQHF. CDR3 nucleotide sequence: TGTGCCAGCATCAGTAGCGAGGGAGGCAATCAGCCCCAGCATTTT.

This chain uses TRBV4-1 with TRBJ2-7, with D unresolved. The CDR3 has 13 residues. Germline V CDR1 and CDR2: MGHRA, YSYEKL. V shed 5 bases and J shed 4 bases, with 12 bases lying between them. The CDR3 coding sequence is TGCGCCAGCAGCTACCAAGAGTTATACGAGCAGTACTTC. It yields the protein CASSYQELYEQYF.

This clone was counted only a few times. The chain recombines TRBV5-1 with TRBJ2-7; no firm D call. In germline, CDR1 is SGHRS, CDR2 YFSETQ. V was pared by 0 bases and J by 0 bases, with 7 bases between. This CDR3 region has 14 residues. The CDR3 nucleotides are TGCGCCAGCAGCTTGGTAGAGTTCTCCTACGAGCAGTACTTC. Its protein is CASSLVEFSYEQYF.

In this sample, this clone turned up once. The chain uses TRBV15 and TRBJ1-1; 8 nucleotides agree with TRBD1. Germline CDR1 reads LNHNV; CDR2 reads YYDKDF (reference sequence). V shed 0 bases, J shed 7 bases, and the junction held 4 bases outside the gene matches. The CDR3 covers 14 residues. The DNA for the CDR3 is TGTGCCACCAGCAGAGATCACAGGGGGATTGAAGCTTTCTTT. Translating gives CATSRDHRGIEAFF.

The gene calls are TRBV7-2 and TRBJ2-1, with no clear D. The CDR3 contains 16 residues. With 2 bases removed from V and 0 bases from J, the gap between germline ends came to 11 bases. From germline, CDR1 is SGHTA and CDR2 FQGNSA. The CDR3 nucleotides read TGTGCCAGCAGCTTATCAGGCACCCGCTCCTACAATGAGCAGTTCTTC. Amino acid sequence: CASSLSGTRSYNEQFF.

The CDR3 spells CASSSSGLAGGDTQYF. The DNA of the CDR3 is TGTGCCAGCAGCTCTTCGGGACTAGCGGGAGGTGATACGCAGTATTTT. The rearrangement uses TRBV11-3 and TRBJ2-3, with 15 bases aligning to TRBD2. Germline assignment: CDR1 SGHNT and CDR2 YENEEA. CDR3 length: 16 residues. The V segment lost 4 bases and the J segment 6 bases; nucleotides outside the gene matches: 5.

This chain joins TRBV18 and TRBJ2-1, with D maybe TRBD1 (5 bases). V gave up 6 bases and J gave up 3 bases, with 15 bases separating them. Germline V lookup: CDR1 KGHSH, CDR2 LQKENI. The CDR3 covers 15 residues. The CDR3 DNA reads as TGTGCCAGCTCCTCCGACAGCCTAGGCTACAATGAGCAGTTCTTC. Its translation: CASSSDSLGYNEQFF.

This chain links TRBV11-2 with TRBJ2-7, with D perhaps matching TRBD2 (5 bases). V gave up 5 bases and J gave up 6 bases, with 11 bases separating them. CDR1 and CDR2 (germline): SGHAT, FQNNGV. This CDR3 is built from 12 residues. Here the CDR3 reads CASSGNEGEQYF. The CDR3 bases are TGTGCCAGCAGCGGGAATGAGGGCGAGCAGTACTTC. The whole variable domain, filled in from reference TRBV11-2 and TRBJ2-7, reads EAGVAQSPRYKIIEKRQSVAFWCNPISGHATLYWYQQILGQGPKLLIQFQNNGVVDDSQLPKDRFSAERLKGVDSTLKIQPAKLEDSAVYLCASSGNEGEQYFGPGTRLTVT.

The V call is TRBV11-2, the J call TRBJ1-3; the match to TRBD1 covers 11 bases. Germline CDR1 and CDR2: SGHAT and FQNNGV. Trimming took 5 bases from V and 4 from J; bases not matched to a gene: 7. The CDR3 runs to 16 residues. The DNA for the CDR3 is TGTGCCAGCAGCCCTGGGACAGGGGGTCGAGGAAACACCATATATTTT. Amino acid sequence: CASSPGTGGRGNTIYF.